This T cell receptor beta chain is from a study of blood T cell repertoires in COVID-19 (TCRdb year 2020). Describing the broader study: The collaborator samples originated in the United States, Italy and Spain and spanned the acute and convalescent phases of COVID-19. The prospective study material was composed of cDNA or gDNA derived from T cells, B-cell-depleted T cells, or PBMCs. The repertoires were released in a freely available public database meant as a resource for research on the immune response to SARS-CoV-2. Deeply sampled blood TCRbeta repertoires from subjects exposed to, actively infected with, or recovered from COVID-19 were included in the dataset. The samples were drawn from two sources: the first 160 participants of the ongoing ImmuneRACE study, and 1,000 to 1,500 subjects contributed by 6 global collaborators. HLA class I and class II types, where available, came from metadata supplied by the sample provider rather than from assay-based typing. A de-identified subject ID, COVID-19 status, age in years and sex were almost always included in the sample metadata. The paper as a whole reports these results and caveats: Clinical and demographic metadata were provided uncurated, with the amount varying by source and participant.

About this clone: Its antigen remains undetermined. Nothing much larger sits one base from this clone, and base qualities are not available.

Taken from the germline V gene (reference sequence), the CDR1 and CDR2 loops are GTSNPN and SVGIG. The V end gives up 2 bases and the J end 1 base, leaving 2 bases in the junction not matched to a gene. Measured from the cysteine to the phenylalanine, the CDR3 is 14 residues long. The entry retains the CDR3 DNA only, 42 bases that are in frame from base 1. The immunoSEQ Assay, a bias-controlled multiplex PCR, was used to amplify TCRbeta CDR3 regions from genomic DNA. On the study's bioinformatics: The number of nucleated cells in each sample was estimated by amplification of reference gene primers within the assay. Sequence reads were collapsed and filtered to measure the absolute abundance of every unique TCRbeta CDR3 rearrangement. For each sample, productive Simpson clonality was calculated as the square root of Simpson's diversity index across productive rearrangements. TCRdb mirrors the immuneACCESS table, restricted to in-frame sequences. Some clones are absent from its copies; in checked studies, under half trace to an unresolved V gene, and the reason for the others is unknown. D and trimming come from the DNA, and the V and J calls and clone size come from that table. The sample yields under 200,000 clones; roughly nine tenths were counted once. Of the sample, around 9.9% falls within the top ten clones.

In Seattle, one collaborating source enrolled patients while the infection was active and tracked those patients longitudinally over the course of disease. Collaborating institutions collected whole blood in K2EDTA tubes following their own protocols. For TCRbeta analysis, collaborators shipped samples as frozen whole blood, isolated PBMCs, or DNA extracted from either of those sample types. The chain is encoded by TRBV30 joined to TRBJ1-5; TRBD1 agrees with 7 junctional bases. Sequenced: peripheral blood. The source is a woman aged 55-75 years with COVID-19, enrolled during active disease. Here the CDR3 is given as CAWSWTGSNQPQHF. The sequenced DNA: TGTGCCTGGAGTTGGACAGGAAGCAATCAGCCCCAGCATTTT. Beyond the CDR3, the reference TRBV30 and TRBJ1-5 genes provide the residues; the full variable domain reads: SQTIHQWPATLVQPVGSPLSLECTVEGTSNPNLYWYRQAAGRGLQLLFYSVGIGQISSEVPQNLSASRPQDRQFILSSKKLLLSDSGFYLCAWSWTGSNQPQHFGDGTRLSIL.